These T cell receptor beta chains were read from a single sample in a study of Graves' ophthalmopathy and Graves' hyperthyroidism. TCRdb recomputed calls from the multiplex PCR reads with MiXCR, one row per CDR3 protein. The table records about 550,000 distinct CDR3 sequences, under 40% of them present only once. The specimen was peripheral blood or thyroid tissue (not recorded which). The source of these receptors is an adult man with Graves' hyperthyroidism. The CDR3 runs from the conserved cysteine through the conserved F or W. Each record gives: J gene, V gene, clone size, D gene, CDR3 protein, CDR3 DNA. A D gene is named only where the DNA matches it firmly. Clone size, where shown, is once, few, many, or a class for clones that have expanded.

j_gene: TRBJ1-1
v_gene: TRBV7-9
abundance: many
d_gene: NA
CDR3aa: CASSSSDVLNTEAFF
CDR3nt: TGTGCCAGCAGCTCGTCGGACGTACTAAACACTGAAGCTTTCTTT

j_gene: TRBJ2-3
v_gene: TRBV24-1
abundance: NA
d_gene: NA
CDR3aa: CATSDIRGLGTDTQYF
CDR3nt: TGTGCCACCAGTGATATCCGAGGGTTGGGCACAGATACGCAGTATTTT

j_gene: TRBJ2-7
v_gene: TRBV28
abundance: many
d_gene: NA
CDR3aa: CASSLLLEQYF
CDR3nt: TGTGCCAGCAGTCTATTGCTGGAGCAGTACTTC

j_gene: TRBJ2-6
v_gene: TRBV28
abundance: NA
d_gene: NA
CDR3aa: CASSLITAGANVLTF
CDR3nt: TGTGCCAGCAGTTTGATTACAGCTGGGGCCAACGTCCTGACTTTC

j_gene: TRBJ2-5
v_gene: TRBV18
abundance: few
d_gene: TRBD1
CDR3aa: CASSPLGQVQETQYF
CDR3nt: TGTGCCAGCTCACCCCTGGGACAGGTCCAAGAGACCCAGTACTTC

j_gene: TRBJ1-3
v_gene: TRBV29-1
abundance: many
d_gene: NA
CDR3aa: CSVANSGNTIYF
CDR3nt: TGCAGCGTTGCGAATTCGGGAAACACCATATATTTT

j_gene: TRBJ2-2
v_gene: TRBV7-8
abundance: many
d_gene: NA
CDR3aa: CASSSSGQYGELFF
CDR3nt: TGTGCCAGCAGCTCATCCGGACAGTACGGGGAGCTGTTTTTT

j_gene: TRBJ2-3
v_gene: TRBV2
abundance: few
d_gene: NA
CDR3aa: CASSDSAGTDTQYF
CDR3nt: TGTGCCAGCAGTGACAGCGCGGGCACAGATACGCAGTATTTT

j_gene: TRBJ2-7
v_gene: TRBV20-1
abundance: many
d_gene: NA
CDR3aa: CSARRSGFYEQYF
CDR3nt: TGCAGTGCTAGGCGGTCCGGCTTCTACGAGCAGTACTTC

j_gene: TRBJ2-7
v_gene: TRBV29-1
abundance: many
d_gene: TRBD1
CDR3aa: CSVSGGPYEQYF
CDR3nt: TGCAGCGTGTCAGGGGGACCCTACGAGCAGTACTTC

j_gene: TRBJ2-7
v_gene: TRBV28
abundance: NA
d_gene: NA
CDR3aa: CAGSQGSYEQYF
CDR3nt: TGTGCCGGCAGTCAGGGTAGCTACGAGCAGTACTTC

j_gene: TRBJ2-2
v_gene: TRBV24-1
abundance: NA
d_gene: NA
CDR3aa: CATRRVSHNTGELFF
CDR3nt: TGTGCCACGCGGCGGGTCTCACATAACACCGGGGAGCTGTTTTTT

j_gene: TRBJ2-3
v_gene: TRBV5-1
abundance: once
d_gene: TRBD2
CDR3aa: CASSSAGRGPDTQYF
CDR3nt: TGCGCCAGCAGCTCCGCCGGGAGGGGACCAGATACGCAGTATTTT

j_gene: TRBJ2-5
v_gene: TRBV7-8
abundance: many
d_gene: NA
CDR3aa: CASSPSHLRSETQYF
CDR3nt: TGTGCCAGCAGTCCTAGCCATTTACGATCGGAGACCCAGTACTTC

j_gene: TRBJ2-2
v_gene: TRBV7-6
abundance: NA
d_gene: TRBD2
CDR3aa: CASRPSGGVTTGELFF
CDR3nt: TGTGCCAGCAGACCCAGCGGGGGGGTGACCACCGGGGAGCTGTTTTTT

j_gene: TRBJ1-1
v_gene: TRBV11-1
abundance: many
d_gene: NA
CDR3aa: CASSLGSEMNTEAFF
CDR3nt: TGTGCCAGCAGCTTGGGCAGTGAAATGAACACTGAAGCTTTCTTT